This entry features one T cell receptor (beta chain) sequence. These data are taken from a study of blood T cells in healthy people across ages. For the second PCR, which ran for roughly 6 to 12 cycles, a sample-barcoded 5' primer and a J-beta primer mix were used. Each CDR3 protein gets one entry after TCRdb re-called the 5' RACE reads with MiXCR. The sample consists of about 280,000 distinct CDR3 sequences, around 27% of them appearing once. The receptor was isolated from a woman between 70 and 85 years old in good health. Sequencing was carried out using blood.

The CDR3 DNA follows: TGCAGTGCTAGGGCCAGCGGACCTCCCGATGCGCAGTATTTT. It yields the protein CSARASGPPDAQYF. The rearrangement links TRBV20-1 to TRBJ2-3; D may be TRBD2 (5 bases). Trimming removed 3 bases from V and 10 bases from J, with 20 bases in between. The CDR3 extends over 14 amino acids. Looked up from germline, CDR1 is DFQATT and CDR2 is SNEGSKA (reference sequence).